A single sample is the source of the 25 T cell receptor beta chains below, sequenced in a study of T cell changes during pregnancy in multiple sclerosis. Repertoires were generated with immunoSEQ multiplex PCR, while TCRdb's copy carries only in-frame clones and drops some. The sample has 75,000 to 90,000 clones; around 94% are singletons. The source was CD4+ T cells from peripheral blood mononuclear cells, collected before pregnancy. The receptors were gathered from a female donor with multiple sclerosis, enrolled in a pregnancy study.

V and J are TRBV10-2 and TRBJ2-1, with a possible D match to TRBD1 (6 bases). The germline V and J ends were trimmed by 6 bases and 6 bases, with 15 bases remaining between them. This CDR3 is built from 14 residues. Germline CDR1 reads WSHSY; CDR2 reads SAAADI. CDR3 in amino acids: CASSLTRGSNEQFF. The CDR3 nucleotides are TGCGCCAGCAGCCTGACAAGGGGGTCCAATGAGCAGTTCTTC.

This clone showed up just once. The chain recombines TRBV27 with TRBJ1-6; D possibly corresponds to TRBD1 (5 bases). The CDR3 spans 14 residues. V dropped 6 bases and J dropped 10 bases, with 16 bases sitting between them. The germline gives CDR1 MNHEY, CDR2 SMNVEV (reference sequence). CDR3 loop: CASSFSGVGSPLHF. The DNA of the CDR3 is TGTGCCAGCAGCTTCTCGGGGGTTGGGTCACCCCTCCACTTT.

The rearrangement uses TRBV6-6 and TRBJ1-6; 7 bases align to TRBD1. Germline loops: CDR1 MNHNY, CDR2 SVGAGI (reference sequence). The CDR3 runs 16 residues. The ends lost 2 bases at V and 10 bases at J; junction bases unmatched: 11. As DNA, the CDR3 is TGTGCCAGCAGTTACGCACCGGGACAGAGCGGATCACCCCTCCACTTT. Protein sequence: CASSYAPGQSGSPLHF.

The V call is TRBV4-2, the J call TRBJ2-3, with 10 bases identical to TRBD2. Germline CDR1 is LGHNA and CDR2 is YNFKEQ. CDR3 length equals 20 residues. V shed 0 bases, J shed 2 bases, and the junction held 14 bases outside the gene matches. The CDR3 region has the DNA TGTGCCAGCAGCCAAGACGGCCCCCTCATTAGCGGGGGGAACACAGATACGCAGTATTTT. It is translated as CASSQDGPLISGGNTDTQYF.

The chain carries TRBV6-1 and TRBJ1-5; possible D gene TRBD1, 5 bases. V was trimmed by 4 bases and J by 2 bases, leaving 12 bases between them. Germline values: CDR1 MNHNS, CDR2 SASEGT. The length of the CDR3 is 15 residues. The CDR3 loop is CASSGRGEGNQPQHF. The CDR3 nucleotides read TGTGCCAGCAGTGGCCGGGGGGAGGGCAATCAGCCCCAGCATTTT.

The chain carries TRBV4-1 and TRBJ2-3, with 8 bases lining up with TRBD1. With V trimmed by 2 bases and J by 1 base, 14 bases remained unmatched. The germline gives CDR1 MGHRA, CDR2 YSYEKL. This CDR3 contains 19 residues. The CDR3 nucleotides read TGCGCCAGCAGCCAATTCCCAGCCCCAGGGGGCTCGGGCACAGATACGCAGTATTTT. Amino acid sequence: CASSQFPAPGGSGTDTQYF.

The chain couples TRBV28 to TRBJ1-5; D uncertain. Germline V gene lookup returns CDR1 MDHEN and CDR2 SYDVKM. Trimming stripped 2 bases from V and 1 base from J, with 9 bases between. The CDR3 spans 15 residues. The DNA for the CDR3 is TGTGCCAGCAGTTTAGTAGGAGGAAGCAATCAGCCCCAGCATTTT. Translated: CASSLVGGSNQPQHF.

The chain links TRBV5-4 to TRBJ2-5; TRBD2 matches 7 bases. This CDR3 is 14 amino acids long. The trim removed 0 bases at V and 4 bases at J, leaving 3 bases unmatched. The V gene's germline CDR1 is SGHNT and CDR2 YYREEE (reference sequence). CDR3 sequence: CASSLASGGETQYF. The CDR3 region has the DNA TGTGCCAGCAGCTTGGCCTCGGGGGGAGAGACCCAGTACTTC.

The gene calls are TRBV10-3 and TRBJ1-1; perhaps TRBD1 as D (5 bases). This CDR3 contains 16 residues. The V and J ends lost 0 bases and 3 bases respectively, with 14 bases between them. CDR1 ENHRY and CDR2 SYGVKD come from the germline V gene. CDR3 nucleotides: TGTGCCATCAGTGAGTCGAGGAGGGGTCGCGACACTGAAGCTTTCTTT. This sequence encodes CAISESRRGRDTEAFF.

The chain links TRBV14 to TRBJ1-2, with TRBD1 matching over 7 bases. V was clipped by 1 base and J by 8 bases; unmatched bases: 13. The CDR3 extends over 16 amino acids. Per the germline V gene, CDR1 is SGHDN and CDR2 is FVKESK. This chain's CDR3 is CASSQVMGTALTGYTF. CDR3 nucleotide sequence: TGTGCCAGCAGCCAAGTCATGGGGACAGCGCTTACGGGCTACACCTTC.

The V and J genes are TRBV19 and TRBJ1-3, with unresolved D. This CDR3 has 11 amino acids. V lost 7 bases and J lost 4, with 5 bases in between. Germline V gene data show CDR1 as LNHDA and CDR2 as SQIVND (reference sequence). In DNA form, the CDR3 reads TGTGCCAGTATGAGGGGAAACACCATATATTTT. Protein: CASMRGNTIYF.

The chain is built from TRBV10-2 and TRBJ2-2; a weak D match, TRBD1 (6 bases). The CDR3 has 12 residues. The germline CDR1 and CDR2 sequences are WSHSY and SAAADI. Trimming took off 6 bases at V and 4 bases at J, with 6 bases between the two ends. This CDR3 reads CASRTGTGELFF. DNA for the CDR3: TGCGCCAGCAGGACAGGCACCGGGGAGCTGTTTTTT.

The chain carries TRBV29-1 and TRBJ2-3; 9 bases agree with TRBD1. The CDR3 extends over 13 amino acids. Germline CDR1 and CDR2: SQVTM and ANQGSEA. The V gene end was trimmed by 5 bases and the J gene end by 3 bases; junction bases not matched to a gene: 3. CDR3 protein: CSVRDRVTDTQYF. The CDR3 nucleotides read TGCAGCGTTCGGGACAGGGTAACAGATACGCAGTATTTT.

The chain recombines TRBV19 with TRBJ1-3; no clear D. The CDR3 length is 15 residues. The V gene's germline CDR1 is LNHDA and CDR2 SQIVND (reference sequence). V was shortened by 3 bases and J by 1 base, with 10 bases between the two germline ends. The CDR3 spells CASSIRGTSGNTIYF. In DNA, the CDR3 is TGTGCCAGTAGTATCCGGGGAACGTCTGGAAACACCATATATTTT.

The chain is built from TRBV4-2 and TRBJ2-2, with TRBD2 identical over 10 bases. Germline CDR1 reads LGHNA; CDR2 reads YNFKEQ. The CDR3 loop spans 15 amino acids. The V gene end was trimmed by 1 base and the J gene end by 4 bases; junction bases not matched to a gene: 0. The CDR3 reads CASSQGTSGTGELFF. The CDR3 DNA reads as TGTGCCAGCAGCCAAGGGACTAGCGGCACCGGGGAGCTGTTTTTT.

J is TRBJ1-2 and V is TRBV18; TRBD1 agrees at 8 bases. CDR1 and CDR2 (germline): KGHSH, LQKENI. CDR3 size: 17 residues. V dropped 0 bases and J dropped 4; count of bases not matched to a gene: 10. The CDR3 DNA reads TGTGCCAGCTCACCACCTGGTCGGCAGGGGGCCCGCTATGGCTACACCTTC. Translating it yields CASSPPGRQGARYGYTF. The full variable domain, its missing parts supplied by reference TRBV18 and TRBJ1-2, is NAGVMQNPRHLVRRRGQEARLRCSPMKGHSHVYWYRQLPEEGLKFMVYLQKENIIDESGMPKERFSAEFPKEGPSILRIQQVVRGDSAAYFCASSPPGRQGARYGYTFGSGTRLTVV.

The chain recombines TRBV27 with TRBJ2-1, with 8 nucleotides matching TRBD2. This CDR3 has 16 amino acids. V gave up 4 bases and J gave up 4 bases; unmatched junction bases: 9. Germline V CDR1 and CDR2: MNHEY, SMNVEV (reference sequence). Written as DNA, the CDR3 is TGTGCCAGCAGTTCCGCGGCGGGAGGTGGGTACAATGAGCAGTTCTTC. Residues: CASSSAAGGGYNEQFF.

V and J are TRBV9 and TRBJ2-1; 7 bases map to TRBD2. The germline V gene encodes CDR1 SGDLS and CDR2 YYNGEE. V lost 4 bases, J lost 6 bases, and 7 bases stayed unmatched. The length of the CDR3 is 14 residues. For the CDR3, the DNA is TGTGCCAGCAGCCCCCGGTGGGGGGGCAATGAGCAGTTCTTC. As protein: CASSPRWGGNEQFF.

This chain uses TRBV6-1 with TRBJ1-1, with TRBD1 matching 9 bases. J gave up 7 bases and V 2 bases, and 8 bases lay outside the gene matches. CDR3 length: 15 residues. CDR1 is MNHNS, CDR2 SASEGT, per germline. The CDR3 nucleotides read TGTGCCAGCAGTGAAATGGGGGGACAGGGCCTTGAAGCTTTCTTT. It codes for CASSEMGGQGLEAFF.

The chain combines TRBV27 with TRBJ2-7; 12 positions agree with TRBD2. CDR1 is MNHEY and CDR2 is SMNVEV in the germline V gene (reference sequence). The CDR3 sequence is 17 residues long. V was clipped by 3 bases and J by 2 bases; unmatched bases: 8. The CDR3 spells CASSFFPTSGSTYEQYF. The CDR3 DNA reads TGTGCCAGCAGTTTCTTCCCGACTAGCGGGAGTACCTACGAGCAGTACTTC.

CDR3 sequence reads: CASSIPGLLTGELFF. As DNA, the CDR3 is TGTGCCAGCAGCATTCCCGGACTTCTCACCGGGGAGCTGTTTTTT. V gene TRBV7-9 combines with J gene TRBJ2-2, with D possibly being TRBD2 (5 bases). The CDR3 loop spans 15 amino acids. Per the germline V gene, CDR1 is SEHNR and CDR2 is FQNEAQ (reference sequence). V gave up 5 bases and J gave up 4 bases, with 14 bases separating them.

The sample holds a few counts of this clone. CDR3 amino acids: CSVGGDYGYTF. The CDR3 bases are TGCAGCGTTGGGGGGGACTATGGCTACACCTTC. This rearrangement joins TRBV29-1 to TRBJ1-2; maybe TRBD1 (5 bases). The germline gives CDR1 SQVTM, CDR2 ANQGSEA. The CDR3 contains 11 residues. V shed 4 bases and J shed 3 bases, with 6 bases lying between them. Filled out from reference TRBV29-1 and TRBJ1-2, the complete variable domain reads SAVISQKPSRDICQRGTSLTIQCQVDSQVTMMFWYRQQPGQSLTLIATANQGSEATYESGFVIDKFPISRPNLTFSTLTVSNMSPEDSSIYLCSVGGDYGYTFGSGTRLTVV.

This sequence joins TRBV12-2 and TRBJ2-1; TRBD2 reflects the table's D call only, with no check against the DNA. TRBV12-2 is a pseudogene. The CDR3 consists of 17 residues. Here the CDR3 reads CASRLPDLAGRGAEQFF. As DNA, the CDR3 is TGTGCAAGTCGCTTACCCGATCTAGCGGGGAGAGGGGCTGAGCAGTTCTTC.

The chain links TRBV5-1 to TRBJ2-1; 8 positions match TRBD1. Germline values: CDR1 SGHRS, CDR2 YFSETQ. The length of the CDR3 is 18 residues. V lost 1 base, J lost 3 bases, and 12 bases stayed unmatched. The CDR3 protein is CASSLRAIDRGIYNEQFF. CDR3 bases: TGCGCCAGCAGCTTGAGGGCTATCGACAGGGGAATCTACAATGAGCAGTTCTTC.

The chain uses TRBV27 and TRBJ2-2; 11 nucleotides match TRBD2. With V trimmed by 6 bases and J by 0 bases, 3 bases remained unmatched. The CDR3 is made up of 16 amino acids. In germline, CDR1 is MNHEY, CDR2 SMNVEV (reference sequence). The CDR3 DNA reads TGTGCCAGCAGCAAGGGACTAGCGGCGAACACCGGGGAGCTGTTTTTT. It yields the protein CASSKGLAANTGELFF.